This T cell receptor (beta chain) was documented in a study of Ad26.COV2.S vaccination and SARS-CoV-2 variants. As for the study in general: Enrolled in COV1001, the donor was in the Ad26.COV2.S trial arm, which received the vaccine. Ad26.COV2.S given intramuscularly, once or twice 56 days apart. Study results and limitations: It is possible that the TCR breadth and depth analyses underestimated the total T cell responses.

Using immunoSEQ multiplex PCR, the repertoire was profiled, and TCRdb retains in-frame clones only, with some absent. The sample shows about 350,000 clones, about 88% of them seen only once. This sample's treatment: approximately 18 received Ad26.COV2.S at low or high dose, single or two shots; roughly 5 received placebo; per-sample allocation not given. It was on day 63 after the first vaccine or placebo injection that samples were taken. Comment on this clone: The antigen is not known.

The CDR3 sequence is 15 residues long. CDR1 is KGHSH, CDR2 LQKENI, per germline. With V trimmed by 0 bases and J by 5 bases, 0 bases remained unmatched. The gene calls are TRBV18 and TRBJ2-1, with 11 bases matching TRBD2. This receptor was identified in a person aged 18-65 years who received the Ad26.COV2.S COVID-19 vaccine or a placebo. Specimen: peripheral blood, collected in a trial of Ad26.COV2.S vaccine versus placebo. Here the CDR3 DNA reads TGTGCCAGCTCACCACCGGGACTAGCGGACAATGAGCAGTTCTTC. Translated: CASSPPGLADNEQFF.